This T cell receptor (beta chain) stems from a study of cytomegalovirus exposure and HLA in healthy donors (dated by TCRdb to the late 2010s). Study-wide context: An earlier analysis of some 620 of the donors reported about 260 Gb of sequence data and around 120 million unique TCR beta sequences obtained from approximately 180 million T cells. Because of strong linkage in the cohort, roughly five DR-DQ haplotypes were treated as single units for association and clustering. To predict cytomegalovirus infection status, the study brought together high-throughput TCR immunosequencing, statistical association of individual TCRs with disease status, and machine learning. The study aimed to test whether cataloging public T cell receptors could reveal signatures of past pathogen exposure. Every discovery cohort repertoire had been produced on one sequencing platform. A later analysis re-analyzed previously published TCR beta repertoires from roughly 630 donors and added high-resolution HLA genotyping to study TCR occurrence patterns. An earlier analysis of some 500 of the donors used high-throughput TCR beta sequencing to judge whether each TCR beta V gene segment behaved as functional or pseudogenic. The number of typed donors differed by locus: roughly 629-640 for A, B, C, DRB1 and DQB1; roughly 510 for DQA1; around 580 for DPA1; and 400 to 480 for DPB1. Rather than drawing on any new phenotypic data, the later analysis identified candidate immune exposures from TCR beta sequences and the way those sequences occurred across donors. Around 300 gigabases of sequencing data and 80 million or so unique TCR sequences were included in an early release covering about 600 HLA-typed donors. Donor age, sex, ethnicity and CMV serostatus were compiled alongside the repertoire data. Among the roughly 390 genotyped donors, approximately 76% belonged to the genetic ancestry cluster associated with self-reported Caucasian donors. Along with the approximately 700-subject first cohort, a separate validation cohort of about 110 different subjects was used. The study used immunosequencing to profile the T cell repertoires of 600 to 850 subjects and linked those repertoires to cytomegalovirus serostatus. HLA typing covered class I and class II loci at four-digit resolution. In a later genetic analysis, genome-wide SNP genotypes for about three fifths of the roughly 670 donors were used, and that subset was treated as a discovery cohort. On average, around 200,000 unique TCR beta nucleotide sequences were sequenced per donor among about 400 genotyped donors of the cohort, with about 17% of those sequences being non-productive.

This clone was counted only a few times. It has no known antigen specificity. Within one base of it there is no much larger clone, and no base qualities were kept. Broader findings and caveats from the paper: A group of highly shared sequence variants was considered likely to be a technical artifact of the sequencing pipeline. According to a later analysis, most CMV-associated TCR beta chains appeared to be HLA-restricted, and the HLA associations seemed to be driven largely by CMV exposure. At a false discovery rate of 0.05, a later analysis linked 15,000 to 20,000 TCR beta sequences to specific HLA alleles. A later analysis reported that several top co-occurrence clusters appeared linked to parvovirus B19, influenza, CMV and Epstein-Barr virus. Because counts were too low, about 17 rarely observed V segments, including chromosome 9 orphons, were excluded from the earlier analysis of 587 of the donors. Assigning TCR associations to individual alleles was difficult when HLA alleles, especially DR and DQ, strongly co-occurred. In the study, approximately 160 TCR beta chains were listed as associated with cytomegalovirus. In a later genetic analysis, fewer N-insertions in productive TCRs were reported among donors in an Asian-associated ancestry cluster than the roughly 640-donor mean. Correlated functional status among segregating V segments might be attributable to linkage disequilibrium, but an unknown experimental factor could not be ruled out. In an earlier analysis of fewer than 700 of the donors, most TCR beta V segments appeared in productive rearrangements about 87% or about 30% of the time, broadly matching IMGT annotations. Because the 87-base-pair reads could not distinguish some IMGT-functional V segments, including TRBV6-2 and TRBV6-3, those segments were excluded. Most TCR sequences were seen in very few donors, while some public TCRs were found in many individuals. In a later analysis, the rate of TCR association differed among HLA loci, with DRB1 alleles having the most associated TCRs and HLA-C alleles having the fewest. V-gene and J-gene trimming of TCR beta chains was associated with a missense DCLRE1C variant in a later genetic analysis, and the association was replicated in an independent cohort. Three of the identified cytomegalovirus-associated TCR beta chains were confirmed in vitro to be specific for cytomegalovirus antigens. The only immune exposure information available for the cohort was CMV serostatus. A further reported finding was that TCR beta sequences accurately predicted the HLA-A and HLA-B alleles for most subjects in the first cohort. According to the authors, the approach could potentially be generalized to other disease states and immunological phenotypes. In both the original and validation cohorts, the classifier was reported to diagnose cytomegalovirus status with high specificity and sensitivity. Sequencing depth was assumed to be roughly uniform across donors in the presence/absence analyses, though that assumption may not hold. This cohort had only TCR beta chains sequenced, and the lack of alpha or paired-chain data limited which features could be detected. Because HLA typing was missing for some donors at each locus, association tests included only the typed subset. In a later analysis, HLA-associated TCR beta chains showed more clonal expansion and lower generation probabilities than non-associated chains that were equally common.

The cohort was made up of about 610 healthy bone marrow donors. All cohort members were sampled while nominally healthy, although unrecorded immune exposures were likely present. The donor was CMV seropositive and belonged to the group of over 250 seropositive cohort members. A peripheral blood sample was collected from each donor, and TCR beta sequencing was performed on peripheral blood mononuclear cells. The Qiagen DNeasy Blood Extraction Kit was used to extract genomic DNA from the blood cell samples. The library was generated by the immunoSEQ multiplex PCR assay. For the multiplex PCR, a mixture combining 60 forward primers for TCR Vbeta segments and 13 reverse primers for TCR Jbeta segments was used. The CDR3 region of rearranged TCR beta genes was amplified from genomic DNA by a multiplex PCR assay. On the Illumina HiSeq System, the amplified TCR beta libraries were sequenced as 87-base-pair reads. Regarding the original processing steps: A later analysis counted tens of millions of unique TCR beta chains across the 550 to 800 repertoires, and 10 million to 12 million of these chains were shared by at least two donors. Raw reads were error-corrected and collapsed into unique sequences with a nearest-neighbor algorithm that merged closely related sequences to remove PCR and sequencing errors. CDR3 sequences were aligned to IMGT reference sequences to assign V, D and J gene segments. For a sequence to be retained, a match of at least six nucleotides to both a V gene segment and a J gene segment was required. Rearrangements were called productive when the CDR3 lacked stop codons and stayed in frame with V and J; all others were non-productive. Following IMGT convention, CDR3 was defined as the stretch from the second conserved V-encoded cysteine up to the conserved J-encoded phenylalanine. In an earlier analysis of just under 600 of the donors, sequences lacking an unambiguous match to a single V gene segment were excluded. In an earlier analysis of about 590 of the donors, a V segment was called functional when productive rearrangements were above 56.7%, and segregating when the standard deviation between donors exceeded 5%. A statistical classification framework was built for diagnosing cytomegalovirus status from the catalog of TCR beta chain sequences. A later analysis assigned V and J genes by comparing TCR nucleotide sequences with IMGT/GENE-DB human TR gene sequences. The TCRdist pipeline was used in a later analysis to assign CDR3 sequences and most-parsimonious VDJ recombination scenarios. A later analysis defined each TCR beta chain by its CDR3 amino acid sequence plus V-gene family, and excluded reads lacking a unique V-gene family. A later analysis removed several hundred highly shared, low-generation-probability nucleotide sequences to deal with suspected cross-contamination and a sequencing artifact. A later analysis calculated a clonal expansion index for each public chain from normalized within-repertoire ranks of inferred template counts. Generation probabilities in a later analysis came from a VDJ recombination model fitted to out-of-frame rearrangements, and those results were checked against IGoR. In a later analysis, hypergeometric tests were used to score TCR-TCR, TCR-HLA and TCR-CMV co-occurrence, with a repertoire-size bias correction applied to TCR pairs. In a later analysis, false discovery rates were estimated by permuting HLA or CMV assignments 20 times. A later analysis grouped co-occurring TCRs with DBSCAN, adding TCRdist sequence similarity when clustering within HLA-allele-positive subsets. Repertoires with fewer than 30,000 or more than 120,000 public chains were left out of co-occurrence clustering, as were five repertoires with anomalous nucleotide sharing. TCRdb's version of the immuneACCESS table is confined to in-frame rearrangements and falls short of the full clone set. An unresolved V gene accounts for under half of the shortfall where checked; the remainder is of unknown origin. V, J and clone size derive from that table, while D and trimming were established from the DNA sequence. The sample table contains about 130,000 clones; only one count was recorded for around two thirds of them. The ten most abundant clones make up roughly 4.5% of the sample.

The germline V gene yields SGHDT for CDR1 and YYEEEE for CDR2. The CDR3 spans 17 residues, from the cysteine through the phenylalanine. CDR3 DNA only is kept here, 51 bases in frame from base 1. The V end gives up 4 bases and the J end 2 bases, leaving 13 bases in the junction not matched to a gene. Input material: PBMCs. This receptor chain uses TRBV5-6 and TRBJ2-7, with TRBD1 matching 9 junction bases. The clonotype comes from a man younger than 35 in good health and CMV-seropositive. The DNA sequence reads TGTGCCAGCAGCGGAACCTACAGGGGGCCAGGAACCTACGAGCAGTACTTC. Protein translation: CASSGTYRGPGTYEQYF. Extended through the reference TRBV5-6 and TRBJ2-7 proteins, this CDR3 yields the full variable domain: DAGVTQSPTHLIKTRGQQVTLRCSPKSGHDTVSWYQQALGQGPQFIFQYYEEEERQRGNFPDRFSGHQFPNYSSELNVNALLLGDSALYLCASSGTYRGPGTYEQYFGPGTRLTVT.